The 2 T cell receptor beta chains given below trace back to one sample, sequenced in a study of cytotoxic CD8 clonotypes in ibrutinib-treated CLL. Sequenced by immunoSEQ multiplex PCR; TCRdb stores in-frame clones only, minus some. The sample lists about 30,000 clones; 62% were seen once. Here the sequenced sample was PBMCs, taken before ibrutinib treatment. All receptors derive from a human donor with chronic lymphocytic leukemia.

A remark on this clone: An end of the junction differs from the germline gene, which may be a read error. This chain links TRBV7-9 with TRBJ2-7; 16 bases align to TRBD2. The CDR3 is made up of 14 amino acids. From germline, CDR1 is SEHNR and CDR2 FQNEAQ (reference sequence). DNA for the CDR3: TGTGCCAGCAGCGCCGATACCGGGACTAGCGGGGGGGATTTC. Translating it yields CASSADTGTSGGDF.

The rearrangement links TRBV28 to TRBJ2-3, with D unclear. Per the germline V gene, CDR1 is MDHEN and CDR2 is SYDVKM. Trimming cost V 2 bases and J 4 bases, with 7 bases left between them. This CDR3 is built from 13 residues. The CDR3: CASSLQIPDTQYF. The CDR3 DNA reads as TGTGCCAGCAGTTTACAAATACCAGATACGCAGTATTTT.